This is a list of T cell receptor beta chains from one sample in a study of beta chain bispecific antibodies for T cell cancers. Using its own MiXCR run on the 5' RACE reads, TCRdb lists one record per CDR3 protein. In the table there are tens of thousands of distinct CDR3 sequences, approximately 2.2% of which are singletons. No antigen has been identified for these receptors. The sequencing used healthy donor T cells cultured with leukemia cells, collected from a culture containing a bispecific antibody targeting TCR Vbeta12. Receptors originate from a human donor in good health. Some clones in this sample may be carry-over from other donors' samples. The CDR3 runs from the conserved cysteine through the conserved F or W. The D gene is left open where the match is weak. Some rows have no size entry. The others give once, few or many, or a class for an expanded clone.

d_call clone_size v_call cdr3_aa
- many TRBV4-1 CASRGLATGGNEQFF
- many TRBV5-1 CASRSASGCF
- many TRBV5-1 CASSLDSNVGYTF
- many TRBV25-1 CASSGSVEAFF
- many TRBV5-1 CASSLAPLGGPYEQYF
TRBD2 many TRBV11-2 CASSLGGDGGFQFTGELFF
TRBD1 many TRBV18 CASSSTGFAYEQYF
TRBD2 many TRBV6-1 CASSEFGLAFSGANVLTF
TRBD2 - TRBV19 CASLTSGGDTGELFF
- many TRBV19 CASSRASDPYEQYF
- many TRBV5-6 CASSDGGYEQYF
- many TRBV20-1 CSARGLYPNYGYTF
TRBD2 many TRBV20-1 CSASGRGGVVTYEQYF
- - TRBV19 CASSSYNSPLHF
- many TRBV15 CATSRETDRAETQYF
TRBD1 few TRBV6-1 CASRNRGHETQYF
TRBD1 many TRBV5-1 CASSLDGTGNTNYGYTF
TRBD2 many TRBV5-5 CASSLSTSGGGEQYF
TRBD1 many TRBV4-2 CASSSESTTQGAGELFF
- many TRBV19 CASSTSRSYNEQFF
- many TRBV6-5 CASRPTGYLGGYTF
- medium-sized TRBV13 CASSPREGMTNSPLHF
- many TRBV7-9 CASNGLKGVDTQYF
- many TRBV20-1 CSARGWGLNQRGQYF
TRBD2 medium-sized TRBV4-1 CASSQDLTSGWTGELFF
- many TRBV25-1 CASTTTWQIWYEQFF
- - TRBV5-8 CASSYREGQDEAFF
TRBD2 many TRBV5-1 CASSLSGGAYNEQFF
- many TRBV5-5 CASSSAGAGTEAFF
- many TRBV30 CAWKLAGLTQYF
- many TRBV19 CASSTHRQNTGELFF
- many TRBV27 CASRPKIQETQYF
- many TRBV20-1 CSARGLASSSSYEQYF